Sequencing of this TCR beta chain was carried out in a study of type 1 and type 2 diabetes patients. Study conclusions and caveats: Some T1D-only expanded clones might appear in more T2D or control samples.

As regards this clonotype: Its antigen is as yet unknown.

Other autoimmune diseases and infections within the past four weeks excluded donors. V shed 8 bases and J shed 2 bases, with 12 bases lying between them. CDR1 is ENHRY and CDR2 is SYGVKD in the germline V gene. CDR3 size: 13 residues. Amplification started from genomic DNA. A primer set of 30 forward and 13 reverse primers amplified the CDR3. TCRdb redid the calling of the multiplex PCR reads with MiXCR, one entry per CDR3 protein. The sample shows about 290,000 distinct CDR3 sequences, 45% to 60% of them seen only once. This receptor was obtained from a man aged 18 to 29 with type 2 diabetes. The sequenced sample was peripheral blood mononuclear cells (PBMCs). The rearrangement joins TRBV10-3 to TRBJ2-5; TRBD2 might be the D (6 bases). This CDR3 is CAIGPGTQETQYF. The CDR3 nucleotides read TGTGCCATCGGGCCAGGGACTCAAGAGACCCAGTACTTC.